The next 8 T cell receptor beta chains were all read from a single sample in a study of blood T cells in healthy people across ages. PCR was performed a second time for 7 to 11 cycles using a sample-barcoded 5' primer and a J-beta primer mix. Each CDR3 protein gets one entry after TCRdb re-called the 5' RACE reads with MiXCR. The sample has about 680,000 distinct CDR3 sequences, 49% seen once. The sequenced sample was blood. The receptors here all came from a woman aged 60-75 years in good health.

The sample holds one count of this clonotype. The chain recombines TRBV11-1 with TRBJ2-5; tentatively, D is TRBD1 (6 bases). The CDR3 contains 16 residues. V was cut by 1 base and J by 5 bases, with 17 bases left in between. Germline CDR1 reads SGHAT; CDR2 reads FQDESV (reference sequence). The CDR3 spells CASSLDSQGWRETQYF. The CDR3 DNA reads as TGTGCCAGCAGCTTAGATTCACAGGGATGGAGGGAGACCCAGTACTTC.

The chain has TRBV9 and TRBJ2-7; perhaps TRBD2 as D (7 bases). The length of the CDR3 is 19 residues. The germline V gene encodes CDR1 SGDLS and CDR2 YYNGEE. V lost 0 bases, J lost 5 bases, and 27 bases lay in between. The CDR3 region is CASSVGKGGRENWKDEQYF. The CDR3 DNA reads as TGTGCCAGCAGCGTAGGAAAAGGGGGGCGGGAGAATTGGAAAGACGAGCAGTACTTC.

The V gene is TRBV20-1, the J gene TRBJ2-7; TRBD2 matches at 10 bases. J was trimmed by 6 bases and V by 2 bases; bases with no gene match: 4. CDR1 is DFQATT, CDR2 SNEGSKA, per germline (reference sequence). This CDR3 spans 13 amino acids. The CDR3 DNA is TGCAGTGCTAGAACCGGACTAGCGGTCGAGCAGTACTTC. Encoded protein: CSARTGLAVEQYF.

The chain's CDR3 is CASSQGTPLFF. DNA of the CDR3: TGTGCCAGCAGCCAGGGGACCCCGCTGTTTTTT. This rearrangement joins TRBV3-1 to TRBJ1-4, with D possibly TRBD1 on 5 matching bases. CDR3 length equals 11 residues. The germline gives CDR1 LGHDT, CDR2 YNNKEL (reference sequence). Trimming removed 3 bases from V and 14 bases from J, with 10 bases in between. Using reference TRBV3-1 and TRBJ1-4 for the parts outside the CDR3, the full variable domain is DTAVSQTPKYLVTQMGNDKSIKCEQNLGHDTMYWYKQDSKKFLKIMFSYNNKELIINETVPNRFSPKSPDKAHLNLHINSLELGDSAVYFCASSQGTPLFFGSGTQLSVL.

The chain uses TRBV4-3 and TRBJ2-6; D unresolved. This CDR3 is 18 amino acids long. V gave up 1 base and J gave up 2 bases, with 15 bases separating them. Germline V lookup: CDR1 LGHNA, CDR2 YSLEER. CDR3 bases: TGCGCCAGCAGCCAAGGTCTCAGCCCTAGGGCTGGGGCCAACGTCCTGACTTTC. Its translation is CASSQGLSPRAGANVLTF.

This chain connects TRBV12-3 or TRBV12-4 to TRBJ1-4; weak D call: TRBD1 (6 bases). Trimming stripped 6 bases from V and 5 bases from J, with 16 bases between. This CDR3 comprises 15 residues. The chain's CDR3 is CASRPTGKSNEKLFF. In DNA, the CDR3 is TGTGCCAGCAGACCAACAGGGAAATCAAATGAAAAACTGTTTTTT.

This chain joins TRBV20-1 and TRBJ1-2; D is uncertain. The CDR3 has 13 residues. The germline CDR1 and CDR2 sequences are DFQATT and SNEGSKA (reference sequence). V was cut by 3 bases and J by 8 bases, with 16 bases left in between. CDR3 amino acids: CSASLPGFNGYTF. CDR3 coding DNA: TGCAGTGCTAGTTTACCGGGGTTCAACGGCTACACCTTC.

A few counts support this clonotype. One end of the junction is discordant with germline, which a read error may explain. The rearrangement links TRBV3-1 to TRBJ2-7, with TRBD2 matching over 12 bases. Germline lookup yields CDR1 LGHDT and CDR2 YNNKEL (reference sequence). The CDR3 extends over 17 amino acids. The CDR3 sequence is CASSQGQRLAGVYEQYF. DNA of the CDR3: TGTGCCAGCAGTCAAGGACAAAGACTAGCGGGAGTCTACGAGCAGTACTTC.